The rows below give T cell receptor beta chains drawn from one sample of a study of cytomegalovirus exposure and HLA in healthy donors. The data were produced by immunoSEQ multiplex PCR, yet TCRdb's version contains in-frame clones alone and is incomplete. The table lists about 160,000 clones, about four fifths of them singletons. Input material: PBMCs. Receptors originate from a woman in her forties or fifties in good health and CMV-seronegative. Both conserved end residues are part of each CDR3. A D gene is named only where the DNA matches it firmly. Clone size is given for some rows only: seen once, a few or many times, or a class if the clone is expanded.

TRBV28	TRBD1	TRBJ2-7	NA	CASEQGVTYEQYF	TGTGCCAGCGAACAGGGGGTAACCTACGAGCAGTACTTC
TRBV29-1	TRBD1	TRBJ2-7	NA	CSVGDRAAEQYF	TGCAGCGTTGGGGACAGGGCTGCCGAGCAGTACTTC
TRBV6-1	TRBD1	TRBJ1-6	NA	CASSEATGGPNSPLHF	TGTGCCAGCAGTGAAGCTACAGGGGGACCGAATTCACCCCTCCACTTT
TRBV6-6	TRBD1	TRBJ1-1	NA	CASRNRGRGTEAFF	TGTGCCAGCAGGAACAGGGGGCGCGGAACTGAAGCTTTCTTT
TRBV4-3	NA	TRBJ1-6	once	CASSQDRALENSPLHF	TGCGCCAGCAGCCAAGATCGCGCGTTGGAGAATTCACCCCTCCACTTT
TRBV4-3	NA	TRBJ1-2	NA	CASSQVKSSIHGYTF	TGCGCCAGCAGCCAAGTTAAATCGAGTATCCATGGCTACACCTTC
TRBV19	TRBD2	TRBJ2-1	NA	CASQLAGGSYNEQFF	TGTGCCAGCCAACTAGCGGGAGGGTCTTACAATGAGCAGTTCTTC
TRBV6-1	TRBD1	TRBJ2-7	NA	CAIKVLGQAEYEQYF	TGTGCCATAAAAGTCCTCGGACAGGCGGAATACGAGCAGTACTTC
TRBV7-7	NA	TRBJ2-1	NA	CASSPDRNSYNEQFF	TGTGCCAGCAGCCCAGACAGGAACTCCTACAATGAGCAGTTCTTC
TRBV15	TRBD2	TRBJ2-2	NA	CATSRDSGSITGELFF	TGTGCCACCAGCAGGGACAGCGGGAGTATCACCGGGGAGCTGTTTTTT
TRBV7-9	TRBD1	TRBJ1-5	NA	CASSHGTGGSQPQHF	TGTGCCAGCAGCCACGGGACAGGGGGGAGTCAGCCCCAGCATTTT
TRBV5-1	TRBD2	TRBJ2-3	NA	CATSSGGSTDTQYF	TGCGCCACCTCTAGCGGGGGGTCGACAGATACGCAGTATTTT
TRBV11-2	TRBD1	TRBJ1-1	NA	CASSLAGTGGEAFF	TGTGCCAGCAGCTTAGCAGGGACAGGGGGTGAGGCTTTCTTT
TRBV7-2	NA	TRBJ2-3	NA	CASSLRSASTDTQYF	TGTGCCAGCAGCTTACGTAGCGCTAGCACAGATACGCAGTATTTT
TRBV6-5	NA	TRBJ1-3	NA	CASSRGIYGNTIYF	TGTGCCAGCTCCCGGGGGATATACGGAAACACCATATATTTT
TRBV6-6	NA	TRBJ2-3	NA	CASIGTDTQYF	TGTGCCAGCATCGGGACAGATACGCAGTATTTT
TRBV18	TRBD2	TRBJ2-1	NA	CASSGLAGTSGMVSSYNEQFF	TGTGCCAGCTCCGGCCTGGCCGGGACTAGCGGGATGGTCAGCTCCTACAATGAGCAGTTCTTC
TRBV29-1	TRBD2	TRBJ2-3	NA	CSVTLQREATDTQYF	TGCAGCGTAACCCTCCAGCGGGAGGCCACAGATACGCAGTATTTT
TRBV2	TRBD1	TRBJ1-4	NA	CASTRQGESEKLFF	TGTGCCAGCACCAGACAGGGGGAAAGTGAAAAACTGTTTTTT
TRBV6-1	NA	TRBJ2-2	NA	CASSALSGTGELFF	TGTGCCAGCAGCGCCCTGAGCGGCACCGGGGAGCTGTTTTTT
TRBV6-5	TRBD2	TRBJ2-7	NA	CASSSPTSGSSYEQYF	TGTGCCAGCAGTTCCCCGACTAGCGGGTCCTCCTACGAGCAGTACTTC
TRBV10-3	NA	TRBJ1-1	NA	CAIQGVLSGEAFF	TGTGCCATCCAAGGGGTTTTATCTGGTGAAGCTTTCTTT
TRBV30	NA	TRBJ1-4	NA	CAWSVGGTANEKLFF	TGTGCCTGGAGTGTTGGGGGCACTGCTAATGAAAAACTGTTTTTT
TRBV29-1	NA	TRBJ1-1	NA	CSVVGGVNTEAFF	TGCAGCGTTGTGGGAGGGGTGAACACTGAAGCTTTCTTT
TRBV7-2	NA	TRBJ2-3	NA	CASSLGGRNADTQYF	TGTGCCAGCAGCTTAGGGGGCCGCAATGCAGATACGCAGTATTTT
TRBV28	NA	TRBJ2-2	NA	CASTEVFANTGELFF	TGTGCCAGCACAGAGGTGTTCGCGAACACCGGGGAGCTGTTTTTT
TRBV28	TRBD2	TRBJ2-7	NA	CASRPSRTSGSYEQYF	TGTGCCAGCAGACCCTCTCGGACTAGCGGTTCCTACGAGCAGTACTTC
TRBV2	TRBD2	TRBJ2-5	NA	CASSPRLAGTETQYF	TGTGCCAGCAGCCCCCGGCTAGCGGGAACCGAGACCCAGTACTTC
TRBV19	NA	TRBJ1-1	NA	CASSTQERTEAFF	TGTGCCAGTAGTACACAGGAGAGGACTGAAGCTTTCTTT
TRBV6-5	NA	TRBJ1-1	NA	CASTSRVNTEAFF	TGTGCCAGCACTTCCCGAGTGAACACTGAAGCTTTCTTT
TRBV5-4	NA	TRBJ2-2	NA	CASSLRSGINTGELFF	TGTGCCAGCAGCTTACGGTCAGGGATAAACACCGGGGAGCTGTTTTTT
TRBV7-9	TRBD2	TRBJ2-4	NA	CASSLVVREKNIQYF	TGTGCCAGCAGCTTAGTCGTGCGGGAGAAAAACATTCAGTACTTC
TRBV27	NA	TRBJ2-7	NA	CASSWGTSQYEQYF	TGTGCCAGCAGTTGGGGGACATCTCAATACGAGCAGTACTTC
TRBV2	NA	TRBJ1-1	NA	CASSVRIRGTEAFF	TGTGCCAGCAGTGTCAGGATTAGGGGAACTGAAGCTTTCTTT
TRBV28	TRBD1	TRBJ1-5	NA	CASRKTGADQPQHF	TGTGCCAGCAGGAAGACAGGGGCGGATCAGCCCCAGCATTTT
TRBV5-4	NA	TRBJ1-1	NA	CASSLVGGNTEAFF	TGTGCCAGCAGCTTAGTAGGAGGGAACACTGAAGCTTTCTTT
TRBV5-1	TRBD2	TRBJ2-7	NA	CASRGTSGSIEQYF	TGCGCCAGCAGGGGGACTAGCGGGAGCATCGAGCAGTACTTC
TRBV7-3	TRBD1	TRBJ1-6	NA	CASSLSGQGGSPLHF	TGTGCCAGCAGCTTATCCGGACAGGGGGGTTCACCCCTCCACTTT
TRBV19	NA	TRBJ2-1	NA	CASSMGLYNEQFF	TGTGCCAGTAGTATGGGACTTTACAATGAGCAGTTCTTC
TRBV9	NA	TRBJ1-4	once	CASSVGPRVRGEKLFF	TGTGCCAGCAGCGTAGGGCCGAGGGTGCGGGGTGAAAAACTGTTTTTT